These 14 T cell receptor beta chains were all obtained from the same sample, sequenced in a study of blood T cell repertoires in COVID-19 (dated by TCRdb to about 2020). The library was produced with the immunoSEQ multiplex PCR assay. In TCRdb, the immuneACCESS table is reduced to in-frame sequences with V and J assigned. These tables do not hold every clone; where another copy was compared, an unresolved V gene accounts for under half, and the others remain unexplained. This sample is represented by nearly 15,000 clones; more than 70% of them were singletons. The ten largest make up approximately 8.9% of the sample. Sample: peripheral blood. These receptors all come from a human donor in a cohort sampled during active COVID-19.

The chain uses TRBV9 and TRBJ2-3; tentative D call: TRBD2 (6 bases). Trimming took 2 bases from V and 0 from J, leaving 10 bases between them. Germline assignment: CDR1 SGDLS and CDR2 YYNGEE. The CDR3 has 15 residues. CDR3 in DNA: TGTGCCAGCAGCGTCGTCGGGGGAAGCACAGATACGCAGTATTTT. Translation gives CASSVVGGSTDTQYF. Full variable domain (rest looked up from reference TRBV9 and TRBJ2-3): DSGVTQTPKHLITATGQRVTLRCSPRSGDLSVYWYQQSLDQGLQFLIQYYNGEERAKGNILERFSAQQFPDLHSELNLSSLELGDSALYFCASSVVGGSTDTQYFGPGTRLTVL.

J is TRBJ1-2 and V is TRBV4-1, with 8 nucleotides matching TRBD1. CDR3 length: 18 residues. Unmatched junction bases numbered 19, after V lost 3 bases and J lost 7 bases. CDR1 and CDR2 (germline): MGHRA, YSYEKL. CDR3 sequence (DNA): TGCGCCAGCAGCCAGGCCCAGGCAGGGGGCTTACGATCCGCTGGCTACACCTTC. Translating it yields CASSQAQAGGLRSAGYTF.

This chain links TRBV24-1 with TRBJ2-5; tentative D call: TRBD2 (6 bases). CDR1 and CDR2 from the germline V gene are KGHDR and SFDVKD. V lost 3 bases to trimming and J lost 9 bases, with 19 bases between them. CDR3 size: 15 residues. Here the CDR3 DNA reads TGTGCCACCAGTGATCAGGAGGGAGTCCTAAGGTCCCAGTACTTC. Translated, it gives CATSDQEGVLRSQYF.

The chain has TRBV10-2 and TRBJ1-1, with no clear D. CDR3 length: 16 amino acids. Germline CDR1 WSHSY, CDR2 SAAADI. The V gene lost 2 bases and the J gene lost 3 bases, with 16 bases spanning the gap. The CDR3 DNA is TGCGCCAGCAGTGAGGGCGGGGTCACGAGAGACACTGAAGCTTTCTTT. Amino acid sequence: CASSEGGVTRDTEAFF.

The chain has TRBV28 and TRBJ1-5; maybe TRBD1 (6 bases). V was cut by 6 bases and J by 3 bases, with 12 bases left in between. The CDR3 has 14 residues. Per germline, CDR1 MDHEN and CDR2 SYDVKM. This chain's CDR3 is CASSPGGANQPQHF. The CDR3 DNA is TGTGCCAGCAGCCCGGGGGGGGCCAATCAGCCCCAGCATTTT.

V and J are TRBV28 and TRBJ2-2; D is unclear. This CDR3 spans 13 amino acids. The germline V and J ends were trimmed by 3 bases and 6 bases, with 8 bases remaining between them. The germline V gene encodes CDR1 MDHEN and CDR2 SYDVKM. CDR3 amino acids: CASSFHPAGELFF. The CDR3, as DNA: TGTGCCAGCAGTTTCCACCCGGCCGGGGAGCTGTTTTTT.

The CDR3 DNA reads TGTGCCACCTGGAGCCCTACAATACAGAACACTGAAGCTTTCTTT. This sequence encodes CATWSPTIQNTEAFF. The J gene is TRBJ1-1, the V gene TRBV10-3; no definite D call. The ends were cut back, 10 bases at V and 1 base at J, with 19 bases in the middle. The CDR3 consists of 15 residues. The germline gives CDR1 ENHRY, CDR2 SYGVKD.

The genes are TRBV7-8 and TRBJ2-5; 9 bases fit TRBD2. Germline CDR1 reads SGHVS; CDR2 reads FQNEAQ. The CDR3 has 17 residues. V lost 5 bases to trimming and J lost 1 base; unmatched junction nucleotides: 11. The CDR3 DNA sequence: TGTGCCAGCAGCCCTAGTGCGGCGGGAGGGGTCCAAGAGACCCAGTACTTC. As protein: CASSPSAAGGVQETQYF.

This CDR3 is CASSYTGGNTGELFF. The CDR3 DNA reads TGTGCCAGCAGCTACACAGGGGGCAACACCGGGGAGCTGTTTTTT. This chain connects TRBV27 to TRBJ2-2; 9 bases map to TRBD1. V lost 6 bases, J lost 2 bases, and 4 bases stayed unmatched. Looked up from germline, CDR1 is MNHEY and CDR2 is SMNVEV (reference sequence). The CDR3 sequence is 15 residues long.

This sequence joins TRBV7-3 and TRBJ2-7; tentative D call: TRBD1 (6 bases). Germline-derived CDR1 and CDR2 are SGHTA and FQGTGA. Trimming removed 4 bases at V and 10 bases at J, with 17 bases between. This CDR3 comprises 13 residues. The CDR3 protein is CASSSSQQGQQYF. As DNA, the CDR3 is TGTGCCAGCAGCTCATCCCAACAGGGACAACAGTACTTC.

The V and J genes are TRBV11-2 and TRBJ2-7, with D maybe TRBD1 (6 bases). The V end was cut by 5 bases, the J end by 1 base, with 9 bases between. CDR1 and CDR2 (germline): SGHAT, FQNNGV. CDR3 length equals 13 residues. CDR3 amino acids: CASSRTDSYEQYF. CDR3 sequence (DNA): TGTGCCAGCAGCAGGACAGATTCCTACGAGCAGTACTTC.

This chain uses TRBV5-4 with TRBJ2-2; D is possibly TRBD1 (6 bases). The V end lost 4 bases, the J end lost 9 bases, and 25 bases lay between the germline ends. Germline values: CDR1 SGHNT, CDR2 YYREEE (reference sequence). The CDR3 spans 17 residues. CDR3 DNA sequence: TGTGCCAGCAGCCCAGACACGCACAGGGCGGGTAATAGGGAGCTGTTTTTT. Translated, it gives CASSPDTHRAGNRELFF. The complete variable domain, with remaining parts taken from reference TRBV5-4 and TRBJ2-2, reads ETGVTQSPTHLIKTRGQQVTLRCSSQSGHNTVSWYQQALGQGPQFIFQYYREEENGRGNFPPRFSGLQFPNYSSELNVNALELDDSALYLCASSPDTHRAGNRELFFGEGSRLTVL.

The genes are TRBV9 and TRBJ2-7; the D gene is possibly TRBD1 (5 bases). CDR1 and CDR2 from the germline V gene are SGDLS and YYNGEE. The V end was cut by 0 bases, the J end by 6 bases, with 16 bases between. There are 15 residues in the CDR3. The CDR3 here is CASSVDPTEVAEQYF. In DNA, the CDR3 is TGTGCCAGCAGCGTAGACCCGACAGAGGTAGCCGAGCAGTACTTC.

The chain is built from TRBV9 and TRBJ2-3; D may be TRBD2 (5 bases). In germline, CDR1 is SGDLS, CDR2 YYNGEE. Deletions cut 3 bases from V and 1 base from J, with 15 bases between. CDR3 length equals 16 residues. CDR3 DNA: TGTGCCAGCAGCGGTATAAATTGGGGAGGCACAGATACGCAGTATTTT. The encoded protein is CASSGINWGGTDTQYF.